This T cell receptor beta chain was recovered during a study of blood T cell repertoires in COVID-19. Some clones are missing from TCRdb's copy, which holds only in-frame ones; the method was immunoSEQ multiplex PCR. The repertoire holds 350,000 to 500,000 clones, with roughly 90% as singletons. The V end was cut by 3 bases, the J end by 4 bases, with 12 bases between. Germline CDR1 LNHDA, CDR2 SQIVND (reference sequence). This CDR3 is built from 14 residues. This clonotype was obtained from a man aged 18-30 years with COVID-19, enrolled during active disease. Specimen: peripheral blood. J is TRBJ1-1 and V is TRBV19; D not resolved. CDR3 amino acids: CASSIRWRSTEAFF. CDR3 DNA: TGTGCCAGTAGTATTCGATGGAGGAGCACTGAAGCTTTCTTT.